These 21 T cell receptor beta chains were sequenced from one sample in a study of cytomegalovirus exposure and HLA in healthy donors. 13 Jbeta primers and 60 Vbeta primers were used for the PCR. Assay: immunoSEQ multiplex PCR; the TCRdb copy retains only in-frame clones and omits some. Of some 76,000 clones listed, about 78% are singletons. The source material was PBMCs. These receptors all stem from a woman aged 40 to 49 in good health and CMV-seropositive.

The CDR3 here is CASNDRDNSPLHF. CDR3 coding DNA: TGTGCCAGCAATGACAGAGATAATTCACCCCTCCACTTT. This chain links TRBV6-5 with TRBJ1-6; the D gene is possibly TRBD1 (5 bases). Trimming pared 7 bases from V and 5 bases from J, leaving 9 bases between. The CDR3 covers 13 residues. Looked up from germline, CDR1 is MNHEY and CDR2 is SVGAGI.

The chain combines TRBV5-4 with TRBJ1-2; tentatively, D is TRBD1 (6 bases). The V and J ends lost 0 bases and 6 bases respectively, with 9 bases between them. This CDR3 comprises 13 residues. The germline gives CDR1 SGHNT, CDR2 YYREEE (reference sequence). CDR3 residues: CASSLAGANGYTF. Here the CDR3 DNA reads TGTGCCAGCAGCTTGGCAGGGGCCAATGGCTACACCTTC.

The rearrangement joins TRBV7-7 to TRBJ1-3; D not resolved. Germline CDR1 reads SSHAT; CDR2 reads FNYEAQ (reference sequence). This CDR3 is 14 amino acids long. V was cut by 2 bases and J by 4 bases, with 9 bases left in between. The CDR3, as DNA: TGTGCCAGCAGCTTAAACGCAGGCGGAAACACCATATATTTT. Encoded protein: CASSLNAGGNTIYF.

The J gene is TRBJ1-6, the V gene TRBV9; TRBD1 matches 8 bases. The CDR3 loop spans 14 amino acids. The J segment lost 9 bases and the V segment lost 5 bases, leaving 7 bases of the junction unmatched. Per the germline V gene, CDR1 is SGDLS and CDR2 is YYNGEE. The CDR3 DNA is TGTGCCAGCAGTATGGACAGGGTAGGTTCACCCCTCCACTTT. This gives the protein CASSMDRVGSPLHF.

The chain employs TRBV4-3 and TRBJ1-2; D is uncertain. V lost 0 bases and J lost 0, with 8 bases in between. Germline lookup yields CDR1 LGHNA and CDR2 YSLEER. This CDR3 region has 15 residues. CDR3 nucleotides: TGCGCCAGCAGCCAAGATTATAGCACTAACTATGGCTACACCTTC. Its protein product is CASSQDYSTNYGYTF.

The table lists this clone with a count of one. V and J are TRBV11-2 and TRBJ1-4, with 12 nucleotides matching TRBD1. Germline V gene lookup returns CDR1 SGHAT and CDR2 FQNNGV. The CDR3 consists of 17 residues. The V gene end was trimmed by 3 bases and the J gene end by 3 bases; junction bases not matched to a gene: 5. The CDR3 DNA reads as TGTGCCAGCAGCTTTGGGACAGGGGGCAGGGCTAATGAAAAACTGTTTTTT. Encoded protein: CASSFGTGGRANEKLFF. Full variable domain (missing parts from reference TRBV11-2 and TRBJ1-4): EAGVAQSPRYKIIEKRQSVAFWCNPISGHATLYWYQQILGQGPKLLIQFQNNGVVDDSQLPKDRFSAERLKGVDSTLKIQPAKLEDSAVYLCASSFGTGGRANEKLFFGSGTQLSVL.

The chain is built from TRBV5-4 and TRBJ2-2; 8 bases map to TRBD1. Unmatched junction bases numbered 4, after V lost 3 bases and J lost 6 bases. The CDR3 spans 14 residues. The germline gives CDR1 SGHNT, CDR2 YYREEE (reference sequence). This CDR3 reads CASSSGGEPGELFF. DNA for the CDR3: TGTGCCAGCAGCTCAGGGGGCGAACCCGGGGAGCTGTTTTTT.

V is TRBV4-1 and J is TRBJ2-7, with D possibly being TRBD1 (7 bases). Trimming took 5 bases from V and 3 from J, leaving 14 bases between them. Germline CDR1 and CDR2: MGHRA and YSYEKL. CDR3 size: 14 residues. The CDR3 DNA sequence: TGCGCCAGCAGCGGAGGGGGCTTTAACTACGAGCAGTACTTC. Translation gives CASSGGGFNYEQYF.

The chain joins TRBV7-8 to TRBJ1-4; 9 nucleotides match TRBD1. Trimming took 4 bases from V and 2 from J; bases not matched to a gene: 5. There are 16 residues in the CDR3. Germline-derived CDR1 and CDR2 are SGHVS and FQNEAQ. The CDR3 loop is CASSWDRDTTNEKLFF. CDR3 sequence (DNA): TGTGCCAGCAGCTGGGACAGGGACACCACTAATGAAAAACTGTTTTTT.

This clone was counted once. The V gene is TRBV7-3, the J gene TRBJ2-3, with D perhaps TRBD2 (6 bases). The CDR3 spans 15 residues. Germline lookup yields CDR1 SGHTA and CDR2 FQGTGA. Trimming cost V 3 bases and J 3 bases, with 13 bases left between them. The CDR3 protein is CASSFGGEMTDTQYF. CDR3 sequence (DNA): TGTGCCAGCAGCTTCGGGGGTGAAATGACAGATACGCAGTATTTT.

V usage is TRBV7-6 and J usage is TRBJ1-2; D remains ambiguous. The CDR3 spans 13 residues. Germline V lookup: CDR1 SGHVS, CDR2 FNYEAQ. V shed 5 bases and J shed 5 bases, with 12 bases lying between them. CDR3 sequence: CASSPGREYGYTF. In nucleotides, the CDR3 is TGTGCCAGCAGCCCGGGGAGGGAGTATGGCTACACCTTC.

The rearrangement links TRBV9 to TRBJ1-5; TRBD1 matches at 9 bases. V lost 0 bases, J lost 5 bases, and 3 bases stayed unmatched. This CDR3 is 15 amino acids long. Germline V gene data show CDR1 as SGDLS and CDR2 as YYNGEE. The CDR3 region is CASSVGGQGDQPQHF. The CDR3 DNA reads TGTGCCAGCAGCGTAGGGGGACAGGGTGATCAGCCCCAGCATTTT.

V and J are TRBV6-1 and TRBJ1-2; the D gene is possibly TRBD1 (6 bases). CDR1 and CDR2 (germline): MNHNS, SASEGT. The CDR3 length is 13 residues. V gave up 7 bases and J gave up 6 bases, with 15 bases separating them. The CDR3 DNA is TGTGCCAGCACCGAGGGGGGGCTAGATGGCTACACCTTC. This sequence encodes CASTEGGLDGYTF.

Written as DNA, the CDR3 is TGTGCCAGCAGACCACAGGGATCCGGAAACACCATATATTTT. The encoded protein is CASRPQGSGNTIYF. The chain joins TRBV27 to TRBJ1-3; possibly TRBD1 for D (6 bases). The CDR3 runs to 14 residues. CDR1 is MNHEY and CDR2 is SMNVEV in the germline V gene (reference sequence). Trimming took off 6 bases at V and 4 bases at J, with 13 bases between the two ends.

The V call is TRBV27, the J call TRBJ2-2; 9 positions agree with TRBD1. Germline CDR1 is MNHEY and CDR2 is SMNVEV (reference sequence). The CDR3 covers 15 residues. J lost 7 bases, V lost 6 bases, and 9 bases had no gene match. The CDR3 reads CASRTGGEMIGELFF. The CDR3 DNA is TGTGCCAGCAGAACAGGGGGCGAAATGATCGGGGAGCTGTTTTTT.

The chain links TRBV2 to TRBJ2-7, with D uncertain. CDR1 and CDR2 from the germline V gene are SNHLY and FYNNEI. The CDR3 is 11 amino acids. The V end lost 7 bases, the J end lost 7 bases, and 11 bases lay between the germline ends. DNA of the CDR3: TGTGCCAGCAACGGCCTCGGGGAGCAGTACTTC. It encodes CASNGLGEQYF.

In nucleotides, the CDR3 is TGTGCCAGCAGCTTTACAGGGGGCATAACAGATACGCAGTATTTT. Its translation: CASSFTGGITDTQYF. The genes are TRBV5-8 and TRBJ2-3; 9 bases agree with TRBD1. V lost 2 bases to trimming and J lost 3 bases; unmatched junction nucleotides: 4. Germline V gene data show CDR1 as SGHTS and CDR2 as YDEGEE. The CDR3 contains 15 residues.

The chain carries TRBV5-1 and TRBJ2-3, with D possibly being TRBD2 (5 bases). Trimming removed 0 bases from V and 1 base from J, with 15 bases in between. The CDR3 length is 17 residues. CDR1 and CDR2 (germline): SGHRS, YFSETQ. The CDR3 nucleotides are TGCGCCAGCAGCTTGGAGAGGTTAGAGGGTGGCACAGATACGCAGTATTTT. Translating it yields CASSLERLEGGTDTQYF.

V is TRBV30 and J is TRBJ2-3; D is uncertain. Germline V gene data show CDR1 as GTSNPN and CDR2 as SVGIG (reference sequence). V lost 4 bases and J 6 bases, leaving 8 bases between the germline ends. The length of the CDR3 is 11 residues. As DNA, the CDR3 is TGTGCCTGGACGACTGCGGATACGCAGTATTTT. Encoded protein: CAWTTADTQYF.

This chain links TRBV5-1 with TRBJ2-7; 12 nucleotides match TRBD1. After removal of 0 bases from V and 4 bases from J, the junction contained 2 bases not matched to a gene. CDR3 length: 15 amino acids. CDR1 and CDR2 from the germline V gene are SGHRS and YFSETQ. In DNA, the CDR3 is TGCGCCAGCAGCTTGGGGGGACAGGGGGCATACGAGCAGTACTTC. It encodes CASSLGGQGAYEQYF.

The chain links TRBV9 to TRBJ2-5, with 7 bases lining up with TRBD2. V lost 0 bases and J lost 5; bases outside the gene matches: 7. CDR3 length equals 15 residues. Germline V CDR1 and CDR2: SGDLS, YYNGEE. CDR3 nucleotides: TGTGCCAGCAGCGTAGCCAGCGGGGTAGTTGAGACCCAGTACTTC. It codes for CASSVASGVVETQYF.